This passage covers 32 T cell receptor beta chains from one sample sequenced in a study of response to subunit inactivated influenza vaccine. Each CDR3 protein is one row after TCRdb ran MiXCR on the RT-PCR reads. This sample carries about 650,000 distinct CDR3 sequences, 15% to 19% of them seen once, and the ten largest clones take around a tenth. Sequenced here: PBMCs from blood, sampled roughly 12 days after vaccination. The source is a man aged 45-65 years who received an inactivated influenza vaccine.

In DNA form, the CDR3 reads TGTGCCATCAGTGATGGGCAGGGGGCGTACCAAGAGACCCAGTACTTC. This translates into CAISDGQGAYQETQYF. The chain combines TRBV10-3 with TRBJ2-5, with 8 bases lining up with TRBD1. CDR3 length equals 16 residues. Germline lookup yields CDR1 ENHRY and CDR2 SYGVKD. The V segment lost 3 bases and the J segment 0 bases; nucleotides outside the gene matches: 6.

The sample holds a few counts of this clonotype. The chain combines TRBV11-2 with TRBJ1-5, with D possibly being TRBD1 (6 bases). V was shortened by 6 bases and J by 4 bases, with 25 bases between the two germline ends. The germline CDR1 and CDR2 sequences are SGHAT and FQNNGV. The CDR3 totals 18 residues. The CDR3 region is CASSHATTGSGGNQPQHF. CDR3 nucleotides: TGTGCCAGCAGTCACGCGACTACAGGGTCCGGGGGGAATCAGCCCCAGCATTTT.

This clonotype was observed a handful of times. CDR3 in amino acids: CAIRDRDEAFF. The CDR3 region has the DNA TGTGCCATCAGGGACAGAGATGAAGCTTTCTTT. The chain combines TRBV10-3 with TRBJ1-1, with D perhaps TRBD1 (6 bases). V was shortened by 6 bases and J by 7 bases, with 9 bases between the two germline ends. This CDR3 region has 11 residues. Germline lookup yields CDR1 ENHRY and CDR2 SYGVKD.

This clonotype was seen a handful of times. This chain's CDR3 is CASSLLVSPTEAFF. Here the CDR3 DNA reads TGTGCCAGCAGTTTATTGGTCAGCCCTACTGAAGCTTTCTTT. V and J are TRBV28 and TRBJ1-1; unclear D gene. Trimming removed 1 base at V and 5 bases at J, with 11 bases between. Germline CDR1 MDHEN, CDR2 SYDVKM. The CDR3 covers 14 residues.

The V and J genes are TRBV12-3 or TRBV12-4 and TRBJ1-1; tentatively, D is TRBD1 (6 bases). The CDR3 contains 14 residues. V was shortened by 2 bases and J by 7 bases, with 14 bases between the two germline ends. The CDR3 DNA sequence: TGTGCCAGCAGTTTATGGCGGACAGAATATGAAGCTTTCTTT. It translates to CASSLWRTEYEAFF.

A few counts support this clonotype. V usage is TRBV30 and J usage is TRBJ1-6, with D unclear. CDR3 length: 15 amino acids. Germline loops: CDR1 GTSNPN, CDR2 SVGIG (reference sequence). Deletions cut 1 base from V and 6 bases from J, with 13 bases between. The CDR3 here is CAWSDAGAFNSPLHF. The CDR3 DNA is TGTGCCTGGAGTGACGCTGGCGCCTTTAATTCACCCCTCCACTTT.

The rearrangement links TRBV9 to TRBJ2-3; D could derive from TRBD1 or TRBD2 (6 bases each). Per the germline V gene, CDR1 is SGDLS and CDR2 is YYNGEE. V was pared by 0 bases and J by 2 bases, with 13 bases between. There are 16 residues in the CDR3. CDR3 DNA sequence: TGTGCCAGCAGCGTAGCTACGGGGGCCGCCACAGATACGCAGTATTTT. Translated: CASSVATGAATDTQYF.

The chain combines TRBV5-1 with TRBJ2-1; perhaps TRBD2 as D (6 bases). Germline-derived CDR1 and CDR2 are SGHRS and YFSETQ. This CDR3 contains 16 residues. V lost 3 bases to trimming and J lost 5 bases, with 18 bases between them. CDR3: CASSSVGLGGDNEQFF. As DNA, the CDR3 is TGCGCCAGCAGCTCTGTTGGTTTGGGCGGGGACAATGAGCAGTTCTTC.

This clonotype was recorded at least ten times. The chain joins TRBV5-1 to TRBJ1-5; no definite D call. V shed 0 bases and J shed 3 bases, with 10 bases lying between them. The CDR3 has 15 amino acids. Germline V lookup: CDR1 SGHRS, CDR2 YFSETQ. The DNA for the CDR3 is TGCGCCAGCAGCTTGGCCGGCTCAGCCAATCAGCCCCAGCATTTT. Residues: CASSLAGSANQPQHF.

In this sample, this clonotype turned up once. The V call is TRBV3-1, the J call TRBJ1-5; no clear D gene. There are 15 residues in the CDR3. Trimming took 1 base from V and 0 from J, leaving 7 bases between them. Germline values: CDR1 LGHDT, CDR2 YNNKEL (reference sequence). CDR3 DNA: TGTGCCAGCAGCCAAGGACAACATAGCAATCAGCCCCAGCATTTT. Amino acid sequence: CASSQGQHSNQPQHF.

There are many counts of this clonotype. The chain is built from TRBV5-1 and TRBJ2-7; 9 positions match TRBD1. Trimming removed 0 bases from V and 1 base from J; junction bases left unmatched: 2. Germline V gene sequence: CDR1 SGHRS, CDR2 YFSETQ. The CDR3 totals 15 residues. The CDR3 nucleotides read TGCGCCAGCAGCTTGGGCGGGACAGGGTCCTACGAGCAGTACTTC. It codes for CASSLGGTGSYEQYF. The whole variable domain, remainder taken from reference TRBV5-1 and TRBJ2-7, is KAGVTQTPRYLIKTRGQQVTLSCSPISGHRSVSWYQQTPGQGLQFLFEYFSETQRNKGNFPGRFSGRQFSNSRSEMNVSTLELGDSALYLCASSLGGTGSYEQYFGPGTRLTVT.

Concerning this clonotype itself: At one end the junction does not follow the germline gene, possibly because of a read error. V gene TRBV6-5 combines with J gene TRBJ2-7; TRBD2 matches at 7 bases. The CDR3 has 16 residues. Germline-derived CDR1 and CDR2 are MNHEY and SVGAGI. The CDR3 DNA follows: TGTGCCAGCAGTTACTATTTGCGGGGGTTCCCCTACGGGCAGTACTTC. It encodes CASSYYLRGFPYGQYF.

The V call is TRBV15, the J call TRBJ1-4; no clear D. The V gene's germline CDR1 is LNHNV and CDR2 YYDKDF (reference sequence). The CDR3 totals 14 residues. Trimming left V 4 bases short and J 4 bases short, with 10 bases between. The CDR3 region has the DNA TGTGCCACCAGCAACCGGGGTTATAATGAAAAACTGTTTTTT. Its protein product is CATSNRGYNEKLFF.

Only a few counts were recorded for this clonotype. This chain links TRBV20-1 with TRBJ1-1; 7 nucleotides line up with TRBD1. This CDR3 contains 11 residues. Germline V CDR1 and CDR2: DFQATT, SNEGSKA (reference sequence). V trimming: 6 bases; J trimming: 4 bases; junction bases outside the gene matches: 2. CDR3 sequence (DNA): TGCAGTGCCAACAGGGGCACTGAAGCTTTCTTT. Translating gives CSANRGTEAFF.

In this sample, this clonotype turned up a few times. The genes are TRBV7-2 and TRBJ1-1; D gene ambiguous. The CDR3 has 14 residues. The V gene's germline CDR1 is SGHTA and CDR2 FQGNSA. V lost 1 base, J lost 5 bases, and 11 bases lay in between. In nucleotides, the CDR3 is TGTGCCAGCAGCTTAGGGGCCGAGTTAACTGAAGCTTTCTTT. This gives the protein CASSLGAELTEAFF.

This clonotype was detected only a few times. The V and J genes are TRBV12-3 or TRBV12-4 and TRBJ2-7; TRBD2 matches at 10 bases. The CDR3 covers 17 residues. V shed 2 bases and J 3 bases; nucleotides not matched to a gene: 10. In DNA, the CDR3 is TGTGCCAGCAGTTTACGGGCGCTAGCGGGGGACTACTACGAGCAGTACTTC. It codes for CASSLRALAGDYYEQYF.

This clonotype was counted a few times. The genes are TRBV18 and TRBJ2-7; TRBD2 is a possible D gene (5 bases). From germline, CDR1 is KGHSH and CDR2 LQKENI. V was shortened by 3 bases and J by 7 bases, with 10 bases between the two germline ends. This CDR3 spans 12 amino acids. CDR3 residues: CASSPQEGEQYF. DNA of the CDR3: TGTGCCAGCTCACCGCAAGAGGGAGAGCAGTACTTC.

The chain couples TRBV5-1 to TRBJ2-7, with D possibly TRBD2 on 6 matching bases. Per the germline V gene, CDR1 is SGHRS and CDR2 is YFSETQ. The length of the CDR3 is 14 residues. Trimming cost V 4 bases and J 6 bases, with 17 bases left between them. CDR3 region: CASSPVWRDSEQYF. In DNA form, the CDR3 reads TGCGCCAGCAGCCCGGTATGGCGGGACTCCGAGCAGTACTTC.

The genes are TRBV30 and TRBJ2-1; D not resolved. Trimming took 3 bases from V and 3 from J, leaving 6 bases between them. The germline V gene encodes CDR1 GTSNPN and CDR2 SVGIG (reference sequence). The CDR3 has 12 amino acids. Here the CDR3 reads CAWRIGYNEQFF. The CDR3 DNA reads as TGTGCCTGGAGGATAGGCTACAATGAGCAGTTCTTC.

This clonotype was counted many times. The genes are TRBV11-1 and TRBJ2-2; D uncertain. This CDR3 comprises 12 residues. V lost 5 bases, J lost 8 bases, and 9 bases lay in between. CDR1 is SGHAT, CDR2 FQDESV, per germline (reference sequence). The CDR3 sequence is CASSLERGELFF. The DNA of the CDR3 is TGTGCCAGCAGCCTAGAAAGGGGGGAGCTGTTTTTT.

The V call is TRBV7-2, the J call TRBJ2-1; D tentatively reads TRBD1 or TRBD2 (5 bases each). CDR3 size: 14 residues. Germline lookup yields CDR1 SGHTA and CDR2 FQGNSA. Trimming left V 6 bases short and J 8 bases short, with 17 bases between. CDR3 bases: TGTGCCAGCAGGCTTGGGGCAGAGGGCTATGAGCAGTTCTTC. The encoded protein is CASRLGAEGYEQFF.

The table lists this clonotype with many counts. The chain joins TRBV6-1 to TRBJ1-6, with 7 positions matching TRBD1. Germline CDR1 is MNHNS and CDR2 is SASEGT. The ends lost 4 bases at V and 10 bases at J; junction bases unmatched: 7. The CDR3 runs to 14 residues. This chain's CDR3 is CASSGPGGRSPLHF. The CDR3 DNA follows: TGTGCCAGCAGTGGCCCAGGGGGAAGATCACCCCTCCACTTT.

This clonotype showed up just a few times. The rearrangement uses TRBV7-9 and TRBJ1-1; no definite D call. This CDR3 region has 14 residues. V dropped 7 bases and J dropped 4 bases, with 16 bases sitting between them. CDR1 SEHNR and CDR2 FQNEAQ come from the germline V gene (reference sequence). As DNA, the CDR3 is TGTGCCAGCACAATGTTCCGGGGAGTCACTGAAGCTTTCTTT. Its translation: CASTMFRGVTEAFF.

This clonotype was observed a few times. The chain combines TRBV7-2 with TRBJ1-1, with D possibly matching TRBD1 (6 bases). Trimming cost V 6 bases and J 8 bases, with 16 bases left between them. The CDR3 sequence is 13 residues long. Per germline, CDR1 SGHTA and CDR2 FQGNSA. The CDR3 protein is CASRFAGTREAFF. CDR3 nucleotide sequence: TGTGCCAGCAGGTTTGCCGGGACAAGGGAAGCTTTCTTT. Combining the CDR3 with reference TRBV7-2 and TRBJ1-1 gives the whole variable domain GAGVSQSPSNKVTEKGKDVELRCDPISGHTALYWYRQSLGQGLEFLIYFQGNSAPDKSGLPSDRFSAERTGGSVSTLTIQRTQQEDSAVYLCASRFAGTREAFFGQGTRLTVV.

The V and J genes are TRBV6-5 and TRBJ2-3, with D possibly being TRBD2 (6 bases). Germline V lookup: CDR1 MNHEY, CDR2 SVGAGI. V was trimmed by 2 bases and J by 2 bases, leaving 11 bases between them. This CDR3 is 15 amino acids long. CDR3 DNA: TGTGCCAGCAGTTACAAGGCGGGGAACACAGATACGCAGTATTTT. It codes for CASSYKAGNTDTQYF.

The sample holds a few counts of this clonotype. The V and J genes are TRBV25-1 and TRBJ2-1; tentative D call: TRBD1 (7 bases). The V gene lost 4 bases and the J gene lost 2 bases, with 9 bases spanning the gap. This CDR3 contains 14 residues. Germline CDR1 is MGHDK and CDR2 is SYGVNS. CDR3 amino acids: CASSGGTAYNEQFF. The DNA of the CDR3 is TGTGCCAGCAGTGGCGGGACAGCCTACAATGAGCAGTTCTTC.

The chain joins TRBV18 to TRBJ1-4, with a tentative D call TRBD1 (5 bases). Germline V gene lookup returns CDR1 KGHSH and CDR2 LQKENI. This CDR3 region has 13 residues. V gave up 8 bases and J gave up 5 bases, with 12 bases separating them. The CDR3 sequence is CASQKNRNEKLFF. In nucleotides, the CDR3 is TGTGCCAGCCAAAAAAACAGGAATGAAAAACTGTTTTTT. Full variable domain (rest looked up from reference TRBV18 and TRBJ1-4): NAGVMQNPRHLVRRRGQEARLRCSPMKGHSHVYWYRQLPEEGLKFMVYLQKENIIDESGMPKERFSAEFPKEGPSILRIQQVVRGDSAAYFCASQKNRNEKLFFGSGTQLSVL.

This clonotype was recorded at least ten times. The chain couples TRBV12-3 or TRBV12-4 to TRBJ2-2, with D hard to call. V was clipped by 6 bases and J by 1 base, with 12 bases between them. The CDR3 covers 15 residues. The CDR3 coding sequence is TGTGCCAGCAGCACCCGGAAGGGGAACACCGGGGAGCTGTTTTTT. Translated: CASSTRKGNTGELFF.

CDR3 nucleotide sequence: TGCAGTGCTAGAGATTGGGGACTAGAGCAAGAGACCCAGTACTTC. Its protein is CSARDWGLEQETQYF. The V call is TRBV20-1, the J call TRBJ2-5, with 8 bases identical to TRBD2. Germline V lookup: CDR1 DFQATT, CDR2 SNEGSKA (reference sequence). J was trimmed by 2 bases and V by 0 bases; bases with no gene match: 5. The CDR3 sequence is 15 residues long.

The chain joins TRBV29-1 to TRBJ2-5; tentatively, D is TRBD2 (6 bases). Germline CDR1 is SQVTM and CDR2 is ANQGSEA. CDR3 length equals 15 residues. V dropped 5 bases and J dropped 5 bases, with 21 bases sitting between them. The CDR3 DNA reads as TGCAGCGTTCAGGGTGGACCTCACCGGGGGGAGACCCAGTACTTC. Encoded protein: CSVQGGPHRGETQYF.

This clonotype was seen many times. J is TRBJ2-3 and V is TRBV7-9; TRBD1 aligns across 9 bases. Germline loops: CDR1 SEHNR, CDR2 FQNEAQ (reference sequence). After removal of 5 bases from V and 6 bases from J, the junction contained 6 bases not matched to a gene. The CDR3 has 14 residues. As DNA, the CDR3 is TGTGCCAGCAGCCGGACAGGGGTCGCGGATACGCAGTATTTT. Amino acid sequence: CASSRTGVADTQYF.

J is TRBJ2-5 and V is TRBV11-2, with 9 bases lining up with TRBD2. The CDR3 consists of 17 residues. After removal of 0 bases from V and 4 bases from J, the junction contained 9 bases not matched to a gene. CDR1 is SGHAT, CDR2 FQNNGV, per germline. CDR3 nucleotides: TGTGCCAGCAGCTTAGATCGGATTAGCGGGAGCCCAGAGACCCAGTACTTC. Translation gives CASSLDRISGSPETQYF.